These 12 T cell receptor beta chains originate from one sample sequenced in a study of shared clonotypes between healthy human individuals. The assay was immunoSEQ multiplex PCR, and TCRdb's table has in-frame clones only and misses some. The table has some 1,600,000 clones, 98% seen once. Source material: naive CD4+ T cells sorted from blood. Described subset: CD45RA+ positively selected. The source is a man aged 25-45 years in good health.

V usage is TRBV18 and J usage is TRBJ2-5, with TRBD2 identical over 9 bases. Germline CDR1 is KGHSH and CDR2 is LQKENI. V shed 3 bases and J 3 bases; nucleotides not matched to a gene: 5. The CDR3 covers 15 residues. CDR3 coding DNA: TGTGCCAGCTCACCTTCCCTAGCGGGAAAAGAGACCCAGTACTTC. Protein sequence: CASSPSLAGKETQYF.

This clone was detected once. Distinct nucleotide sequences in the sample also encode this CDR3. This chain joins TRBV5-1 and TRBJ2-1; D not certain. V gave up 0 bases and J gave up 5 bases, with 9 bases separating them. The CDR3 length is 14 residues. Germline-derived CDR1 and CDR2 are SGHRS and YFSETQ. Here the CDR3 DNA reads TGCGCCAGCAGCTTGGCGGCAGGAAACAATGAGCAGTTCTTC. Protein sequence: CASSLAAGNNEQFF.

The rearrangement links TRBV18 to TRBJ2-7; TRBD1 aligns across 7 bases. With V trimmed by 3 bases and J by 4 bases, 9 bases remained unmatched. Germline V gives CDR1 KGHSH, CDR2 LQKENI. This CDR3 spans 15 amino acids. The CDR3 region has the DNA TGTGCCAGCTCACCGCCAGACAGGGATAGGTACGAGCAGTACTTC. Translation: CASSPPDRDRYEQYF.

This clone has just one count. This chain joins TRBV7-9 and TRBJ2-3; D is unclear. This CDR3 is 13 amino acids long. Germline lookup yields CDR1 SEHNR and CDR2 FQNEAQ (reference sequence). The V and J ends lost 8 bases and 1 base respectively, with 10 bases between them. CDR3: CASRISGTDTQYF. The CDR3 DNA reads TGTGCCAGCCGGATATCGGGCACAGATACGCAGTATTTT. Looking up the rest from reference TRBV7-9 and TRBJ2-3 gives the full variable domain: DTGVSQNPRHKITKRGQNVTFRCDPISEHNRLYWYRQTLGQGPEFLTYFQNEAQLEKSRLLSDRFSAERPKGSFSTLEIQRTEQGDSAMYLCASRISGTDTQYFGPGTRLTVL.

The chain employs TRBV5-6 and TRBJ2-7, with D unresolved. The germline CDR1 and CDR2 sequences are SGHDT and YYEEEE. V lost 4 bases to trimming and J lost 2 bases, with 13 bases between them. CDR3 length: 14 amino acids. The CDR3 coding sequence is TGTGCCAGCAGCAGACGCCTCAGAGCCTACGAGCAGTACTTC. Protein product: CASSRRLRAYEQYF.

J is TRBJ1-3 and V is TRBV5-5; D possibly corresponds to TRBD1 (5 bases). Germline loops: CDR1 SGHKS, CDR2 YYEKEE (reference sequence). There are 15 residues in the CDR3. V was clipped by 4 bases and J by 0 bases, with 11 bases between them. CDR3 bases: TGTGCCAGCAGCCTAGACAGCTACTCTGGAAACACCATATATTTT. Translation: CASSLDSYSGNTIYF.

The chain carries TRBV29-1 and TRBJ2-2; TRBD2 matches 7 bases. Looked up from germline, CDR1 is SQVTM and CDR2 is ANQGSEA. The CDR3 contains 13 residues. With V trimmed by 6 bases and J by 5 bases, 6 bases remained unmatched. CDR3 nucleotide sequence: TGCAGCGTCCCTAAAGCGGGGACCGGGGAGCTGTTTTTT. This gives the protein CSVPKAGTGELFF.

This sequence joins TRBV29-1 and TRBJ1-4, with D perhaps matching TRBD1 (5 bases). V dropped 4 bases and J dropped 15 bases, with 21 bases sitting between them. Germline assignment: CDR1 SQVTM and CDR2 ANQGSEA. This CDR3 region has 13 residues. The CDR3 loop reads CSVGSQGSSVVFF. CDR3 DNA: TGCAGCGTTGGATCGCAGGGCTCTTCTGTGGTGTTTTTT. Supplemented by reference TRBV29-1 and TRBJ1-4, the full variable domain reads SAVISQKPSRDICQRGTSLTIQCQVDSQVTMMFWYRQQPGQSLTLIATANQGSEATYESGFVIDKFPISRPNLTFSTLTVSNMSPEDSSIYLCSVGSQGSSVVFFGSGTQLSVL.

The V call is TRBV6-5, the J call TRBJ2-1; D may correspond to TRBD1 or TRBD2 (7 bases each). Trimming stripped 2 bases from V and 6 bases from J, with 17 bases between. Germline V lookup: CDR1 MNHEY, CDR2 SVGAGI. The CDR3 is 16 residues long. CDR3 sequence reads: CASSYPLGGTANEQFF. CDR3 DNA: TGTGCCAGCAGTTACCCACTCGGGGGGACAGCCAATGAGCAGTTCTTC.

This chain's CDR3 is CASSIYRVDEQYF. The CDR3 nucleotides read TGTGCCAGTAGTATTTACAGGGTGGACGAGCAGTACTTC. This sequence joins TRBV19 and TRBJ2-7; D possibly corresponds to TRBD1 (6 bases). CDR3 size: 13 residues. The germline V gene encodes CDR1 LNHDA and CDR2 SQIVND (reference sequence). V lost 3 bases and J lost 5, with 11 bases in between.

The rearrangement links TRBV7-9 to TRBJ2-1; D gene unclear. This CDR3 contains 15 residues. V lost 1 base and J 5 bases, leaving 12 bases between the germline ends. Germline V gene data show CDR1 as SEHNR and CDR2 as FQNEAQ (reference sequence). CDR3 region: CASSLGRSAHNEQFF. Written as DNA, the CDR3 is TGTGCCAGCAGCTTAGGACGGAGCGCCCACAATGAGCAGTTCTTC.

The chain couples TRBV18 to TRBJ2-1; D is undetermined. CDR3 length: 13 residues. V lost 3 bases, J lost 9 bases, and 12 bases lay in between. CDR1 and CDR2 (germline): KGHSH, LQKENI. CDR3 in amino acids: CASSPAQTGEQFF. The CDR3 DNA sequence: TGTGCCAGCTCACCGGCCCAGACGGGTGAGCAGTTCTTC.